This T cell receptor beta chain stems from a study of PD-1 blockade in classical Hodgkin lymphoma. In the study overall: Nivolumab dosing for patients was 3 mg/kg, administered intravenously every 2 weeks.

After autologous stem cell transplantation all patients relapsed, and prior brentuximab vedotin exposure differed between cohorts. Under best response, outcomes were complete response, partial response or progressive disease. Study-level findings and limits: CD4+ TCR diversity, unlike CD8+, rose significantly by C4D1. Baseline diversity resembling that of newly diagnosed patients was seen in complete responders.

Note on this clone: Its matching antigen is unknown.

The data were produced by immunoSEQ multiplex PCR, yet TCRdb's version contains in-frame clones alone and is incomplete. The data show 17,000 or so clones, 75% to 85% seen once. V was clipped by 5 bases and J by 0 bases, with 11 bases between them. CDR3 length: 15 amino acids. Germline CDR1 and CDR2: MNHEY and SVGAGI. The sample here was peripheral blood mononuclear cells (PBMCs), taken at baseline. The TCR sequence derives from a human donor with classical Hodgkin lymphoma. The chain uses TRBV6-5 and TRBJ1-5; D perhaps matches TRBD1 (5 bases). The CDR3 is CASSISGYSNQPQHF. Here the CDR3 DNA reads TGTGCCAGCAGTATTTCAGGGTATAGCAATCAGCCCCAGCATTTT.